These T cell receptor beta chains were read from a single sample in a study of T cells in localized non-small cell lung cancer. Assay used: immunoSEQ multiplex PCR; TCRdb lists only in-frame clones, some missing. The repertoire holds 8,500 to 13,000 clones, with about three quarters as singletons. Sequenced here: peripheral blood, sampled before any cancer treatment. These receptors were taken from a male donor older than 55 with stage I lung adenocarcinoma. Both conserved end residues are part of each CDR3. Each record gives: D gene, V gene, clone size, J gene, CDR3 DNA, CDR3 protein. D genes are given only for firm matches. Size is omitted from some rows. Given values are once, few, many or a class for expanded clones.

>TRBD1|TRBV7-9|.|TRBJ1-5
TGTGCCAGCAGCCCGGGACAGCACAATCAGCCCCAGCATTTT
CASSPGQHNQPQHF
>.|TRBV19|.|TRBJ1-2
TGTGCCAGTAGAGTCCTGGGACTGAACTATGGCTACACCTTC
CASRVLGLNYGYTF
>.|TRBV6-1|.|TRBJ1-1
TGTGCCAGCAGACTGGTTTGGACAGCTGAAGCTTTCTTT
CASRLVWTAEAFF
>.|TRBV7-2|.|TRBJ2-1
TGTGCCAGCAGGCCCGAGGGCAGGGGGGTTGAGCAGTTCTTC
CASRPEGRGVEQFF
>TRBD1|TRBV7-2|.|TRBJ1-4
TGTGCCAGCAGCTATTACGGGACAGGGGATGAAAAACTGTTTTTT
CASSYYGTGDEKLFF
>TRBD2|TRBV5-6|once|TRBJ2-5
TGTGCCAGCAGCCTTTTCGGTCGGGGGGGCAAGGAGACCCAGTACTTC
CASSLFGRGGKETQYF
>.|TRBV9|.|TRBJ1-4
TGTGCCAGCAGCGTAGAGGCAGGCCTTTGGGGTGAAAAACTGTTTTTT
CASSVEAGLWGEKLFF
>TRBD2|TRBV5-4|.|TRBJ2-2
TGTGCCAGCAGCCGGGGACTAGTCAGAACCGGGGAGCTGTTTTTT
CASSRGLVRTGELFF
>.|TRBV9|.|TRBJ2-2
TGTGCCAGCAGCGTAATGGGGGCCGGGGCCGGGGAGCTGTTTTTT
CASSVMGAGAGELFF
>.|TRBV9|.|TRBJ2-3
TGTGCCAGCAGCGTACGCGGCACAGATACGCAGTATTTT
CASSVRGTDTQYF
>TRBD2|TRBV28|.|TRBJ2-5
TGTGCCAGCAGTTTAGGGACTAGCGGGGGCCAAGAGACCCAGTACTTC
CASSLGTSGGQETQYF
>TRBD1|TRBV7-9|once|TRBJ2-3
TGTGCCAGCAGCCCTCGGGACAGGGGATACACAGATACGCAGTATTTT
CASSPRDRGYTDTQYF
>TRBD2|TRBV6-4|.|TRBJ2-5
TGTGCCAGCAGCCCGGGGACTAGGGGGGAGACCCAGTACTTC
CASSPGTRGETQYF
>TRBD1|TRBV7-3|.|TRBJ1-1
TGTGCCAGCAGCCTAGGACAGGGGGCGACTGAAGCTTTCTTT
CASSLGQGATEAFF
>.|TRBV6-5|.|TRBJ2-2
TGTGCCAGCAGATGGGACCTTACGAACACCGGGGAGCTGTTTTTT
CASRWDLTNTGELFF
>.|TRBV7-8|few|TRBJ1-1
TGTGCCAGCACCCTCGGGGGTCTCTCGGGGCGAGCTTTCTTT
CASTLGGLSGRAFF
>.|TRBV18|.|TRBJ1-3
TGTGCCAGCTCACCGCAGAGCTCTGGAAACACCATATATTTT
CASSPQSSGNTIYF
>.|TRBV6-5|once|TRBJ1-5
TGTGCCAGCAGTCGACGCCGAGGGGCGGGTCAGCCCCAGCATTTT
CASSRRRGAGQPQHF
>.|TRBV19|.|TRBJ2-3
TGTGCCAGTAGTATAGGGCGGGGCACAGATACGCAGTATTTT
CASSIGRGTDTQYF
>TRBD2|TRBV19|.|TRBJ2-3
TGTGCCAGTAGTACTCCCGGGGGGGCCACCTCAAGTACGCAGTATTTT
CASSTPGGATSSTQYF
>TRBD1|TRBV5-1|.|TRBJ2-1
TGCGCCAGCAGCCCAGCCCCCGGGACAGGGTATGATGAGCAGTTCTTC
CASSPAPGTGYDEQFF
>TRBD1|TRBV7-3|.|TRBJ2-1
TGTGCCAGCAGCTTACTCCCCTTTATACCGGGACAGGGATTCAATGAGCAGTTCTTC
CASSLLPFIPGQGFNEQFF
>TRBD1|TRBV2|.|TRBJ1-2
TGTGCCAGCAACGCAATTGAGACAGGGGGCTCGGGCTACACCTTC
CASNAIETGGSGYTF